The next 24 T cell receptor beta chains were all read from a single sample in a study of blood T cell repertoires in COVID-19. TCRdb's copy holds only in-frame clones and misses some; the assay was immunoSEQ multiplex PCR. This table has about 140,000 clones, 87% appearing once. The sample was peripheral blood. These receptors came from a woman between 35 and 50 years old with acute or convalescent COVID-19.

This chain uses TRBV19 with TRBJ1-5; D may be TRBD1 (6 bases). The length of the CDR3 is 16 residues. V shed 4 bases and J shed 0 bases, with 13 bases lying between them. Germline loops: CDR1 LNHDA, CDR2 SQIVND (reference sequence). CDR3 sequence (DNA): TGTGCCAGTAGTAAGGAATGGGGGCTTAGCAATCAGCCCCAGCATTTT. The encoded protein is CASSKEWGLSNQPQHF.

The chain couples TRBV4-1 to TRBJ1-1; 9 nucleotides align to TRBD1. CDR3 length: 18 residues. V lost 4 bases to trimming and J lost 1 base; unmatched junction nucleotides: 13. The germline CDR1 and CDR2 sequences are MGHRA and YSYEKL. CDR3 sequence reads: CASSRSLDRGRQNTEAFF. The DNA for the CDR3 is TGCGCCAGCAGCCGTTCCCTCGACAGGGGGAGACAGAACACTGAAGCTTTCTTT.

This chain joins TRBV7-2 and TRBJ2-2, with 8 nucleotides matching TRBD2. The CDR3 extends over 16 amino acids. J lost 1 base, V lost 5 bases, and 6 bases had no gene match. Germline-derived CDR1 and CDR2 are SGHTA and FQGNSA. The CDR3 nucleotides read TGTGCCAGCAGCGAACTCGGGGGGGTGAACACCGGGGAGCTGTTTTTT. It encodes CASSELGGVNTGELFF.

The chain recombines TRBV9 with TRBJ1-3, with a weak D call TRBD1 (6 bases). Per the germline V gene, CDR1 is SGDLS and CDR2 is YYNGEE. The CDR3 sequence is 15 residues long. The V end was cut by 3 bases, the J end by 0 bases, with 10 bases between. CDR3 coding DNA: TGTGCCAGCAGCGATGGGGGCAGCTCTGGAAACACCATATATTTT. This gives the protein CASSDGGSSGNTIYF.

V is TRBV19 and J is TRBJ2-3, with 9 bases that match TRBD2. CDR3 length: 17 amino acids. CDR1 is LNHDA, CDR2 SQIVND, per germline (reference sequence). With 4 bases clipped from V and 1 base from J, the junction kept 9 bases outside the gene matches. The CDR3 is CASSRRSGRLGTDTQYF. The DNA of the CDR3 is TGTGCCAGTAGTAGGCGGAGCGGGAGGCTGGGCACAGATACGCAGTATTTT.

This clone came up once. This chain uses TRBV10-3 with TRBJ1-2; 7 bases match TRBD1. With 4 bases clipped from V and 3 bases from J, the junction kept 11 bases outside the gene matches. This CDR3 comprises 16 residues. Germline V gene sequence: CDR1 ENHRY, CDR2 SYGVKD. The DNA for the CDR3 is TGTGCCATCAGTGCTTCTTACAGGGGTGGTGACTATGGCTACACCTTC. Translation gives CAISASYRGGDYGYTF.

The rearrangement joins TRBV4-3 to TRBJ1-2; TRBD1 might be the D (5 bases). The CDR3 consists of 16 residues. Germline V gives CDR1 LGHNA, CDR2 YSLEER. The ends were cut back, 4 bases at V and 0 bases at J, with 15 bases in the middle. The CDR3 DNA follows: TGCGCCAGCAGCCCGACAGTACCCCTTTCTAACTATGGCTACACCTTC. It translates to CASSPTVPLSNYGYTF.

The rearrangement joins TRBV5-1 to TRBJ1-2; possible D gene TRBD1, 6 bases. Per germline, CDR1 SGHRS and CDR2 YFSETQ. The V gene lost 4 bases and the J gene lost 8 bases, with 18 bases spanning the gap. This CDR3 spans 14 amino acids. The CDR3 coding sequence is TGCGCCAGCAGCCCCGGAGCAGGGGCGGTGGGCTACACCTTC. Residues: CASSPGAGAVGYTF.

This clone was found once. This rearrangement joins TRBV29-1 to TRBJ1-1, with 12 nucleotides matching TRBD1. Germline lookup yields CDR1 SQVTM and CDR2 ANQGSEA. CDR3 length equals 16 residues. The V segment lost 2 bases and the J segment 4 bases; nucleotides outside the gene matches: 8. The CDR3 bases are TGCAGCGTTGAAACCCGGGACAGGGGGCCGGGCACTGAAGCTTTCTTT. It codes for CSVETRDRGPGTEAFF.

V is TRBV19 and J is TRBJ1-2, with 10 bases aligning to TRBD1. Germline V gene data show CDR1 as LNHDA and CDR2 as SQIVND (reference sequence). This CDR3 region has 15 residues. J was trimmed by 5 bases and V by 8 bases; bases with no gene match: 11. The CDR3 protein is CASLGGDRGLYGYTF. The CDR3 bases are TGTGCCAGTTTGGGGGGGGACAGGGGACTTTATGGCTACACCTTC. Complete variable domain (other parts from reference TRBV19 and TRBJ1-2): DGGITQSPKYLFRKEGQNVTLSCEQNLNHDAMYWYRQDPGQGLRLIYYSQIVNDFQKGDIAEGYSVSREKKESFPLTVTSAQKNPTAFYLCASLGGDRGLYGYTFGSGTRLTVV.

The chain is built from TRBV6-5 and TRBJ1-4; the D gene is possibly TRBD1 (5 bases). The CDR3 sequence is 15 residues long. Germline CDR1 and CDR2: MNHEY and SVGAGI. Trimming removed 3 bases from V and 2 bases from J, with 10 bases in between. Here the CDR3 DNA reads TGTGCCAGCAGTTATGACGGGGGGACTAATGAAAAACTGTTTTTT. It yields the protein CASSYDGGTNEKLFF.

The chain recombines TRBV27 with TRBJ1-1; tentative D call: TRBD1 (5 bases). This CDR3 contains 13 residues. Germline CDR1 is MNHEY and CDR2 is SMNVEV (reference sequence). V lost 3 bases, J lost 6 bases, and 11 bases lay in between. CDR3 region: CASSLNRGAEAFF. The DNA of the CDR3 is TGTGCCAGCAGTTTGAATAGGGGCGCTGAAGCTTTCTTT.

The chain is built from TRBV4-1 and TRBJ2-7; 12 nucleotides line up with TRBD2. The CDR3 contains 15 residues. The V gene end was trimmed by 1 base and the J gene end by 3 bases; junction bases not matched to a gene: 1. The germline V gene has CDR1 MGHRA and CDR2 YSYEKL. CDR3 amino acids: CASSQGLAGDYEQYF. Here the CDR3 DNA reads TGCGCCAGCAGCCAAGGACTAGCGGGAGACTACGAGCAGTACTTC.

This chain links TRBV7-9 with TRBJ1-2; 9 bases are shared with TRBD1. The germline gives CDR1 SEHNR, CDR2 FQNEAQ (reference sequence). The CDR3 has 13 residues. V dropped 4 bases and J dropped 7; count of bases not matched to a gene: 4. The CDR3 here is CASSWGQGGGYTF. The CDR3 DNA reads TGTGCCAGCAGCTGGGGACAGGGAGGTGGCTACACCTTC.

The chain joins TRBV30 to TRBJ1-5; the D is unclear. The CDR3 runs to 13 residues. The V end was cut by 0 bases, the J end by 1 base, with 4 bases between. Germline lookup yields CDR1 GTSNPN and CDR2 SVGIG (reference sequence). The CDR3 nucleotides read TGTGCCTGGAGTGTACAAAGCAATCAGCCCCAGCATTTT. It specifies CAWSVQSNQPQHF.

The CDR3 coding sequence is TGTGCCAGCAGCGTAGGGACAGGGAGCAATTCACCCCTCCACTTT. The encoded protein is CASSVGTGSNSPLHF. The V gene is TRBV9, the J gene TRBJ1-6; 8 bases line up with TRBD1. From germline, CDR1 is SGDLS and CDR2 YYNGEE. J gave up 7 bases and V 0 bases, and 3 bases lay outside the gene matches. This CDR3 has 15 residues.

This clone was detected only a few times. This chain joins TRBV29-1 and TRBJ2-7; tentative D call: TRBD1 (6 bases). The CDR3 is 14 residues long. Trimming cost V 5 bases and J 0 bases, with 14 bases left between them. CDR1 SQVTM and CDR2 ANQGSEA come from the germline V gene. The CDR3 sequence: CSVSGQQSSYEQYF. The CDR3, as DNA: TGCAGCGTTAGCGGACAGCAGAGCTCCTACGAGCAGTACTTC.

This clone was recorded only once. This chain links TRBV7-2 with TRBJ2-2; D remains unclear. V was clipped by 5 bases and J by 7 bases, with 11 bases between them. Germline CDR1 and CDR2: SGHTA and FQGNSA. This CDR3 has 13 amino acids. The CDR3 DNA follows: TGTGCCAGCAGCCTCCAGCGAATCGGGGAGCTGTTTTTT. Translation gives CASSLQRIGELFF.

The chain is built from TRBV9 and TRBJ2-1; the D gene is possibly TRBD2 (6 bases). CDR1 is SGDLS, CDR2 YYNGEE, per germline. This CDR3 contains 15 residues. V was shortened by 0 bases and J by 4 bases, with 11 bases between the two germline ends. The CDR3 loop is CASSVGAEGYNEQFF. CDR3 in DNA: TGTGCCAGCAGCGTAGGAGCGGAGGGGTACAATGAGCAGTTCTTC.

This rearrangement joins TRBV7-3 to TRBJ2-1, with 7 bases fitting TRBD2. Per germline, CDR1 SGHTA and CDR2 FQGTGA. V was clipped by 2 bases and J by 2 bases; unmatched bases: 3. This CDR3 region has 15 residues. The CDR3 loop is CASSLGGRTYNEQFF. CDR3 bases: TGTGCCAGCAGCTTAGGCGGGAGAACCTACAATGAGCAGTTCTTC. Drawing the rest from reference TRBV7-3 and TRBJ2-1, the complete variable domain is GAGVSQTPSNKVTEKGKYVELRCDPISGHTALYWYRQSLGQGPEFLIYFQGTGAADDSGLPNDRFFAVRPEGSVSTLKIQRTERGDSAVYLCASSLGGRTYNEQFFGPGTRLTVL.

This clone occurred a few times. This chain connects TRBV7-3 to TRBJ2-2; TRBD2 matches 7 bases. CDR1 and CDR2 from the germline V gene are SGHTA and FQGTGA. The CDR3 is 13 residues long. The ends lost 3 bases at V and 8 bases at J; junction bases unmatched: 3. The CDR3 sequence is CASSLREFGELFF. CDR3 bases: TGTGCCAGCAGCTTGCGGGAGTTTGGGGAGCTGTTTTTT.

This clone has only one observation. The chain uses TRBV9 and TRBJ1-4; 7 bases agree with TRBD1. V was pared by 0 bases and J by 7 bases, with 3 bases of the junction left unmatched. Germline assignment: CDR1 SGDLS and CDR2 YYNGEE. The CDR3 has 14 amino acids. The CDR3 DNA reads TGTGCCAGCAGCGTAGAGGGGGCCAGTGAAAAACTGTTTTTT. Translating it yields CASSVEGASEKLFF. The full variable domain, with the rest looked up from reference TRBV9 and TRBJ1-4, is DSGVTQTPKHLITATGQRVTLRCSPRSGDLSVYWYQQSLDQGLQFLIQYYNGEERAKGNILERFSAQQFPDLHSELNLSSLELGDSALYFCASSVEGASEKLFFGSGTQLSVL.

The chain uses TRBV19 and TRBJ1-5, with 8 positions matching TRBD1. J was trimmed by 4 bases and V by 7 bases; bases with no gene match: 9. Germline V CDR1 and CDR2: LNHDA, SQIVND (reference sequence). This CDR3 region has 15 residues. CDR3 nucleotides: TGTGCCAGTACTCCCGGACAGGGTGGAAATCAGCCCCAGCATTTT. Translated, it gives CASTPGQGGNQPQHF.

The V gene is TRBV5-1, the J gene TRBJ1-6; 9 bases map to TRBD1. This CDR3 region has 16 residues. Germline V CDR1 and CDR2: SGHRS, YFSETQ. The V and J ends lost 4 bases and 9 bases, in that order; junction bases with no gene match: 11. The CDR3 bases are TGCGCCAGCAGCCTCCAGGACAGGGGTTTGGGTTCACCCCTCCACTTT. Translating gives CASSLQDRGLGSPLHF.